The 8 T cell receptor beta chains below come from one sample, sequenced in a study of patients and donors after allogeneic stem cell transplantation. One entry per CDR3 protein results from TCRdb running MiXCR on the RT-PCR reads. Here the sample spans about 960,000 distinct CDR3 sequences, approximately 18% being singletons. The sequencing input was blood, either unsorted or a sorted T cell fraction (not recorded which). These receptors were taken from a human donor who was either an allogeneic HSCT recipient or a stem cell or donor lymphocyte infusion donor (not recorded which). It is not recorded whose cells these are; they may come from a transplant donor.

This sequence joins TRBV12-3 or TRBV12-4 and TRBJ2-2; 15 nucleotides line up with TRBD2. This CDR3 has 16 residues. The junction had 4 bases not matched to a gene; V was cut back by 5 bases and J by 6 bases. The DNA of the CDR3 is TGTGCCAGCAGTCGTGGACTAGCGGGAGGGTCCGGGGAGCTGTTTTTT. It specifies CASSRGLAGGSGELFF.

This chain joins TRBV20-1 and TRBJ2-2, with TRBD1 as a possible D gene (6 bases). V was cut by 0 bases and J by 6 bases, with 14 bases left in between. This CDR3 spans 15 amino acids. The V gene's germline CDR1 is DFQATT and CDR2 SNEGSKA (reference sequence). The DNA of the CDR3 is TGCAGTGCTAGAGACCTGAGACAGGAGCCCGGGGAGCTGTTTTTT. Translating it yields CSARDLRQEPGELFF.

The chain is built from TRBV20-1 and TRBJ2-7; the D gene is possibly TRBD1 (6 bases). This CDR3 contains 15 residues. In germline, CDR1 is DFQATT, CDR2 SNEGSKA (reference sequence). V lost 3 bases and J 3 bases, leaving 18 bases between the germline ends. CDR3 in DNA: TGCAGTGCTAGCGAGGGACAAAAATTCCACTACGAGCAGTACTTC. It codes for CSASEGQKFHYEQYF.

This clonotype appeared a few times. The rearrangement uses TRBV27 and TRBJ2-1, with TRBD1 identical over 9 bases. The V segment lost 8 bases and the J segment 9 bases; nucleotides outside the gene matches: 5. Germline assignment: CDR1 MNHEY and CDR2 SMNVEV (reference sequence). CDR3 size: 12 residues. The CDR3 spells CASGTGRGEQFF. The CDR3 DNA follows: TGTGCCAGCGGGACAGGGAGGGGTGAGCAGTTCTTC.

This clonotype was seen more than once but under ten times. DNA of the CDR3: TGCAGTGCTAGAGTACAGCCCCCTCAAGAGACCCAGTACTTC. Translating it yields CSARVQPPQETQYF. J is TRBJ2-5 and V is TRBV20-1; no clear D. The CDR3 loop spans 14 amino acids. CDR1 is DFQATT, CDR2 SNEGSKA, per germline (reference sequence). Trimming left V 1 base short and J 2 bases short, with 11 bases between.

This clonotype has just a few counts. The V and J genes are TRBV12-3 or TRBV12-4 and TRBJ1-5; D is unclear. V shed 6 bases and J shed 2 bases, with 20 bases lying between them. This CDR3 has 17 amino acids. CDR3 in DNA: TGTGCCAGCAGCCACTCAGCGGGCACGAAGGGCAATCAGCCCCAGCATTTT. Protein: CASSHSAGTKGNQPQHF.

There are a few counts of this clonotype. This chain uses TRBV6-5 with TRBJ2-1, with no clear D. The CDR3 runs 18 residues. V shed 4 bases and J shed 0 bases, with 19 bases lying between them. CDR1 is MNHEY, CDR2 SVGAGI, per germline. The CDR3 DNA reads as TGTGCCAGCAGTTCCCTCTATGGCGGCCAAGGCTCCTACAATGAGCAGTTCTTC. This gives the protein CASSSLYGGQGSYNEQFF.

The genes are TRBV6-1 and TRBJ1-6; no firm D call. V lost 10 bases and J 8 bases, leaving 15 bases between the germline ends. The CDR3 is made up of 13 amino acids. Germline V gene data show CDR1 as MNHNS and CDR2 as SASEGT. The CDR3 DNA follows: TGTGCCACCACGCAACGGGTATATTCACCCCTCCACTTT. This codes for CATTQRVYSPLHF.